This T cell receptor beta chain was identified during a study of CD8 T cells in Susac syndrome. With random hexamers, reverse transcription was performed on about 0.5 to 1 ug of RNA. TCRdb reanalysed the immunoSEQ multiplex PCR reads using MiXCR and keeps one entry per CDR3 protein. Here the sample spans over 95,000 distinct CDR3 sequences, around nine tenths being singletons. The specimen was CD4+ T cells from PBMCs. This receptor was taken from a human donor in good health.

CDR3 protein: CASPRQERHQPQHF. The CDR3 region has the DNA TGCGCCAGCCCCCGGCAGGAACGGCATCAGCCCCAGCATTTT. The chain joins TRBV23-1 to TRBJ1-5; no clear D. TRBV23-1 belongs to the ORF category, with a function that is uncertain. Trimming left V 8 bases short and J 5 bases short, with 16 bases between. This CDR3 is built from 14 residues.